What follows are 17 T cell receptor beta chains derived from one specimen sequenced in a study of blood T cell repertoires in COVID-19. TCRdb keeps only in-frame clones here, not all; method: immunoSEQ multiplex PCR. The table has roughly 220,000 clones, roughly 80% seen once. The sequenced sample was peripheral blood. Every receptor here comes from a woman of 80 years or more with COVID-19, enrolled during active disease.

The CDR3 bases are TGCGCCAGCAGCCGAGACATCGATGGCTACACCTTC. Amino acid sequence: CASSRDIDGYTF. The V and J genes are TRBV5-1 and TRBJ1-2; D call uncertain. Trimming took 4 bases from V and 6 from J, leaving 10 bases between them. The V gene's germline CDR1 is SGHRS and CDR2 YFSETQ. The CDR3 totals 12 residues.

CDR3 residues: CSASTGGSNQPQHF. In DNA, the CDR3 is TGCAGCGCCTCGACAGGGGGATCCAATCAGCCCCAGCATTTT. The chain links TRBV29-1 to TRBJ1-5; the match to TRBD1 covers 9 bases. Germline trimming cut 7 bases from V and 3 bases from J; bases unmatched to any gene: 7. Germline V gives CDR1 SQVTM, CDR2 ANQGSEA. The CDR3 length is 14 residues.

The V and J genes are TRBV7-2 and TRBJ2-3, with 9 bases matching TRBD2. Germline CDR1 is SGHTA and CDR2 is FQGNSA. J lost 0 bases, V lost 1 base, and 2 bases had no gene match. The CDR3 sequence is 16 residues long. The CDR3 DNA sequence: TGTGCCAGCAGCTTAGTCGCGGGAGGGAGCACAGATACGCAGTATTTT. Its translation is CASSLVAGGSTDTQYF.

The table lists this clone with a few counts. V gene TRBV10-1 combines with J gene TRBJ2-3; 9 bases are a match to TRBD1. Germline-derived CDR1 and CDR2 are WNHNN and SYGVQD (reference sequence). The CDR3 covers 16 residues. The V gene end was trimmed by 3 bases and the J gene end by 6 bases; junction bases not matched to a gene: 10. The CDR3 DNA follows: TGCGCCAGCAGTGATGGTTACAGGGGGCGTCCTGATACGCAGTATTTT. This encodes CASSDGYRGRPDTQYF.

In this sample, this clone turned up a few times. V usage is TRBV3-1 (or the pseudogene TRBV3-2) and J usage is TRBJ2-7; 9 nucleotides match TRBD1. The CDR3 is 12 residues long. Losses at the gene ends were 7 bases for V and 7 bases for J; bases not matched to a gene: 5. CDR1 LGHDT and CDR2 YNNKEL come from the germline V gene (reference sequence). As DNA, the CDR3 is TGTGCCAGCAAAGACAGGGGGTTAGAGCAGTACTTC. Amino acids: CASKDRGLEQYF.

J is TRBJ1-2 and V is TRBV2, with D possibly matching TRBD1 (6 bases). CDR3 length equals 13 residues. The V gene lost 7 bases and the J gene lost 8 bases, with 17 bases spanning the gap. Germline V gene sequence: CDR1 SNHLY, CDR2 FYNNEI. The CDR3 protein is CASTQQGAGGYTF. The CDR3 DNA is TGTGCCAGCACCCAACAGGGCGCAGGAGGCTACACCTTC.

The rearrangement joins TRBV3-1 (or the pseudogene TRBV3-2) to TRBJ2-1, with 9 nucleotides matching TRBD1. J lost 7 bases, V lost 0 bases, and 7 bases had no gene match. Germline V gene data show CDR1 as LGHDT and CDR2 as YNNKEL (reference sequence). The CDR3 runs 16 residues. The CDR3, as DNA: TGTGCCAGCAGCCAAGAGAACAGGGGGCCTCGGAATGAGCAGTTCTTC. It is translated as CASSQENRGPRNEQFF.

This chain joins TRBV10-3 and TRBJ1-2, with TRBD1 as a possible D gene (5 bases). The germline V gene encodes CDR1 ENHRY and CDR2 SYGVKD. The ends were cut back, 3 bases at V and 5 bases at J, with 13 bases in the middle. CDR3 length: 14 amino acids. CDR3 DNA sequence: TGTGCCATCAGTGACTCAGGAGGGGCATATGGCTACACCTTC. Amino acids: CAISDSGGAYGYTF.

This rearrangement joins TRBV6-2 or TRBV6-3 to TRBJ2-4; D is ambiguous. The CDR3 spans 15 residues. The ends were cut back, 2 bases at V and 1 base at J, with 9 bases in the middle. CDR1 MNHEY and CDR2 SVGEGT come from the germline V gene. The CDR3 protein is CASSYDSRAKNIQYF. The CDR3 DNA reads TGTGCCAGCAGTTACGATAGCCGGGCCAAAAACATTCAGTACTTC.

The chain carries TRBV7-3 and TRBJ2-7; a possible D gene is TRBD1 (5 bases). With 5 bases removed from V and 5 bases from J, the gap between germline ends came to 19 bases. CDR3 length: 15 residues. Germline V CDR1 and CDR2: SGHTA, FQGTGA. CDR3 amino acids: CASSPFGARIDEQYF. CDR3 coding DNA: TGTGCCAGCAGCCCATTTGGGGCTAGGATAGACGAGCAGTACTTC.

The CDR3 here is CASSLGTSGIDEQFF. The CDR3 nucleotides are TGCGCCAGCAGCCTCGGGACTAGCGGGATTGATGAGCAGTTCTTC. This chain joins TRBV5-1 and TRBJ2-1; TRBD2 matches at 13 bases. Germline trimming cut 4 bases from V and 8 bases from J; bases unmatched to any gene: 6. The CDR3 runs 15 residues. CDR1 SGHRS and CDR2 YFSETQ come from the germline V gene. Drawing the rest from reference TRBV5-1 and TRBJ2-1, the complete variable domain is KAGVTQTPRYLIKTRGQQVTLSCSPISGHRSVSWYQQTPGQGLQFLFEYFSETQRNKGNFPGRFSGRQFSNSRSEMNVSTLELGDSALYLCASSLGTSGIDEQFFGPGTRLTVL.

CDR3 nucleotide sequence: TGTGCCACCAGCCCTGGGGGGGATGGAGAGACCCAGTACTTC. It translates to CATSPGGDGETQYF. The chain couples TRBV15 to TRBJ2-5; 7 positions match TRBD2. J lost 4 bases, V lost 5 bases, and 7 bases had no gene match. The germline gives CDR1 LNHNV, CDR2 YYDKDF (reference sequence). The CDR3 contains 14 residues. The full variable domain, its missing parts supplied by reference TRBV15 and TRBJ2-5, is DAMVIQNPRYQVTQFGKPVTLSCSQTLNHNVMYWYQQKSSQAPKLLFHYYDKDFNNEADTPDNFQSRRPNTSFCFLDIRSPGLGDTAMYLCATSPGGDGETQYFGPGTRLLVL.

In DNA form, the CDR3 reads TGTGCCATCAGTGAGTCGGGAGGGGGAGGTCAGCCCCAGCATTTT. Its protein product is CAISESGGGGQPQHF. The J gene is TRBJ1-5, the V gene TRBV10-3; the D gene is possibly TRBD1 (6 bases). V was cut by 0 bases and J by 6 bases, with 12 bases left in between. This CDR3 region has 15 residues. Germline V gene sequence: CDR1 ENHRY, CDR2 SYGVKD.

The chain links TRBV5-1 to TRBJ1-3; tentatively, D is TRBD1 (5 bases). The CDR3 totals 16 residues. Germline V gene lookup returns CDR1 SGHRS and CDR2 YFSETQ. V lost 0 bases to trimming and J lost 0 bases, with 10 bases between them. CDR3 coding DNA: TGCGCCAGCAGCTTGGGACAGCACGCCTCTGGAAACACCATATATTTT. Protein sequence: CASSLGQHASGNTIYF.

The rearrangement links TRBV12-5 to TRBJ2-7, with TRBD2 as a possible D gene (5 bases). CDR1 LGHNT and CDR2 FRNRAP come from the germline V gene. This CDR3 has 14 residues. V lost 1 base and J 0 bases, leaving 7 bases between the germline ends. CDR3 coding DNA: TGTGCTAGTGGTTTGGGGAGCGGCTCCTACGAGCAGTACTTC. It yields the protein CASGLGSGSYEQYF. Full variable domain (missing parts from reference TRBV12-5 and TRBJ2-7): DARVTQTPRHKVTEMGQEVTMRCQPILGHNTVFWYRQTMMQGLELLAYFRNRAPLDDSGMPKDRFSAEMPDATLATLKIQPSEPRDSAVYFCASGLGSGSYEQYFGPGTRLTVT.

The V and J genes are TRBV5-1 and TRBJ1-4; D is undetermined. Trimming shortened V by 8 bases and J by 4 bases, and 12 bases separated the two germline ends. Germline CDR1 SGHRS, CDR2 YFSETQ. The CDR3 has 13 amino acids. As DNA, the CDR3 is TGCGCCAGTCGAGAGGGCGGTAATGAAAAACTGTTTTTT. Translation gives CASREGGNEKLFF.

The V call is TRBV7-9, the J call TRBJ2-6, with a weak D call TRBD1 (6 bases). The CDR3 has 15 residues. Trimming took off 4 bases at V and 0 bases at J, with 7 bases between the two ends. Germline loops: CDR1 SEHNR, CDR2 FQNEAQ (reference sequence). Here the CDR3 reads CASSSRGSGANVLTF. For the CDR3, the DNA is TGTGCCAGCAGCTCCAGGGGCTCTGGGGCCAACGTCCTGACTTTC.